Listed below are T cell receptor beta chains from one sample, sequenced in a study of blood T cell repertoires in COVID-19. Produced via immunoSEQ multiplex PCR; TCRdb's table is partial and in-frame only. There are over 200,000 clones in the sample; 75% to 90% occur only once, and more than 3% lies in the top ten. Sequenced input: PBMCs or T cells enriched from blood (not recorded which). Receptors were obtained from a woman aged 25-40 years who had been exposed to COVID-19. CDR3s include the opening cysteine and the closing phenylalanine or tryptophan. The order of the fields is J gene, V gene, clone size, D gene, CDR3 protein, CDR3 DNA. A D gene is named only where the DNA matches it firmly. The size of a clone is reported for some rows only, either as once, few or many, or as a class for expanded clones.

>TRBJ2-3|TRBV2|.|.
CASSVSHNTDTQYF
TGTGCCAGCAGTGTGTCCCACAACACAGATACGCAGTATTTT
>TRBJ2-1|TRBV6-4|.|.
CASSVLDSSYNEQFF
TGTGCCAGCAGTGTTCTAGACAGCTCCTACAATGAGCAGTTCTTC
>TRBJ2-1|TRBV5-1|.|TRBD2
CASSLEGGRGGRVEQFF
TGCGCCAGCAGCTTGGAAGGTGGACGCGGCGGGAGGGTTGAGCAGTTCTTC
>TRBJ2-1|TRBV24-1|.|TRBD2
CATSGPGTSGVNEQFF
TGTGCCACCAGTGGTCCCGGGACTAGCGGGGTTAATGAGCAGTTCTTC
>TRBJ1-6|TRBV12-3/TRBV12-4|.|TRBD1
CASSPGTAAPLHF
TGTGCCAGCAGCCCCGGGACAGCTGCACCCCTCCACTTT
>TRBJ1-4|TRBV18|few|.
CASSRRQEDGEKLFF
TGTGCCAGCTCACGAAGACAGGAGGATGGCGAAAAACTGTTTTTT
>TRBJ2-3|TRBV10-1|.|.
CASSESTGIDTQYF
TGCGCCAGCAGTGAGTCTACAGGGATAGATACGCAGTATTTT
>TRBJ2-2|TRBV28|.|.
CASSLTSTGGELFF
TGTGCCAGCAGTTTAACTAGCACAGGCGGGGAGCTGTTTTTT
>TRBJ2-2|TRBV2|.|.
CASKEARLALTGELFF
TGTGCCAGCAAAGAGGCGAGGCTAGCGCTCACCGGGGAGCTGTTTTTT
>TRBJ2-7|TRBV19|.|.
CASSISAGKAYEQYF
TGTGCCAGTAGTATTTCAGCAGGGAAGGCCTACGAGCAGTACTTC
>TRBJ2-7|TRBV6-5|.|.
CASSYAQGWYEQYF
TGTGCCAGCAGTTACGCCCAGGGGTGGTACGAGCAGTACTTC
>TRBJ1-2|TRBV7-9|.|TRBD1
CASSLREGLSETGNYGYTF
TGTGCCAGCAGCTTAAGAGAAGGCTTAAGCGAGACAGGGAACTATGGCTACACCTTC
>TRBJ2-2|TRBV11-1|.|TRBD1
CASSLGTGSTGELFF
TGTGCCAGCAGCTTAGGGACAGGGAGCACCGGGGAGCTGTTTTTT
>TRBJ1-1|TRBV3-1/TRBV3-2|.|.
CASSQIGGKAFF
TGTGCCAGCAGCCAAATAGGAGGGAAAGCTTTCTTT
>TRBJ1-2|TRBV5-1|.|.
CASSFGRGINYGYTF
TGCGCCAGCAGCTTCGGAAGGGGAATTAACTATGGCTACACCTTC
>TRBJ1-2|TRBV28|.|.
CASSSTKSGGPGYGYTF
TGTGCCAGCAGTTCCACCAAATCGGGGGGGCCCGGCTATGGCTACACCTTC
>TRBJ1-2|TRBV2|.|.
CASKSQWEGGGYTF
TGTGCCAGCAAGTCTCAATGGGAAGGGGGTGGCTACACCTTC
>TRBJ2-1|TRBV5-5|.|TRBD2
CASSLVEAGAGRQFF
TGTGCCAGCAGCTTAGTGGAAGCGGGAGCGGGGAGGCAGTTCTTC
>TRBJ2-2|TRBV11-3|.|.
CASSLGGMEVTGELFF
TGTGCCAGCAGCTTAGGGGGAATGGAGGTCACCGGGGAGCTGTTTTTT
>TRBJ2-2|TRBV2|once|TRBD2
CASSGTSGTNTGELFF
TGTGCCAGCAGTGGGACTAGCGGGACGAACACCGGGGAGCTGTTTTTT
>TRBJ2-3|TRBV6-5|.|.
CASRDSWGEDTQYF
TGTGCCAGTCGAGATAGCTGGGGGGAGGATACGCAGTATTTT
>TRBJ1-5|TRBV20-1|.|TRBD1
CSASVGTGRVQPQHF
TGCAGTGCTAGTGTGGGGACAGGGAGAGTTCAGCCCCAGCATTTT
>TRBJ2-3|TRBV28|.|TRBD1
CASSRTGGDTQYF
TGTGCCAGCTCTCGGACAGGGGGGGATACGCAGTATTTT
>TRBJ1-5|TRBV19|.|.
CASSLEEHSNQPQHF
TGTGCCAGTAGTTTAGAGGAGCATAGCAATCAGCCCCAGCATTTT
>TRBJ1-3|TRBV7-8|.|TRBD1
CASSPGTGARSGNTIYF
TGTGCCAGCAGCCCTGGGACAGGTGCCCGCTCTGGAAACACCATATATTTT
>TRBJ1-1|TRBV12-3/TRBV12-4|.|.
CASSLETNTEAFF
TGTGCCAGCAGTTTAGAAACAAACACTGAAGCTTTCTTT